Sequencing of this T cell receptor beta chain was carried out in a study of T cells in tuberculosis. Time point indicated: new active TB diagnosis, blood taken before or within 7 days of starting treatment. The length of the CDR3 is 14 residues. V was cut by 1 base and J by 7 bases, with 13 bases left in between. Germline assignment: CDR1 SGHDN and CDR2 FVKESK. Measured with immunoSEQ multiplex PCR; TCRdb has only the in-frame clones, and not every one. The table has about 49,000 clones, 90% to 95% seen once. The origin of this receptor is an adult with tuberculosis. The rearrangement joins TRBV14 to TRBJ1-1; D is unresolved. Sequences were derived from PBMCs, sampled at tuberculosis diagnosis. In DNA form, the CDR3 reads TGTGCCAGCAGCCAAGTAGGAGGCCTTTATGAAGCTTTCTTT. Protein sequence: CASSQVGGLYEAFF.